The 20 T cell receptor beta chains in this list originate from one sample, sequenced in a study of cytomegalovirus exposure and HLA in healthy donors. Primers: 60 Vbeta forward and 13 Jbeta reverse. Clones were sequenced by immunoSEQ multiplex PCR, and TCRdb holds only the in-frame ones, with some missing. The data show approximately 150,000 clones, roughly 80% seen once. Sequences were obtained from PBMCs. The origin of the receptors is a woman aged 25 to 45 in good health and CMV-seronegative.

This clone has more than one count but fewer than ten. This sequence joins TRBV4-1 and TRBJ1-1; 9 nucleotides line up with TRBD1. J gave up 3 bases and V 2 bases, and 4 bases lay outside the gene matches. CDR3 length: 15 residues. Germline loops: CDR1 MGHRA, CDR2 YSYEKL. CDR3 bases: TGCGCCAGCAGCCAACCGGACAGGGGTTACACTGAAGCTTTCTTT. It codes for CASSQPDRGYTEAFF.

The V and J genes are TRBV30 and TRBJ1-1; D remains unclear. Germline loops: CDR1 GTSNPN, CDR2 SVGIG (reference sequence). The CDR3 covers 13 residues. V was pared by 1 base and J by 0 bases, with 6 bases between. Written as DNA, the CDR3 is TGTGCCTGGAGTGACAGCATGAACACTGAAGCTTTCTTT. Translating gives CAWSDSMNTEAFF. Filled out from reference TRBV30 and TRBJ1-1, the complete variable domain reads SQTIHQWPATLVQPVGSPLSLECTVEGTSNPNLYWYRQAAGRGLQLLFYSVGIGQISSEVPQNLSASRPQDRQFILSSKKLLLSDSGFYLCAWSDSMNTEAFFGQGTRLTVV.

This chain links TRBV14 with TRBJ2-1; 11 nucleotides match TRBD2. J gave up 9 bases and V 1 base, and 8 bases lay outside the gene matches. CDR3 length equals 16 residues. Germline V lookup: CDR1 SGHDN, CDR2 FVKESK. Here the CDR3 reads CASSQAVAGGFGEQFF. The CDR3 region has the DNA TGTGCCAGCAGCCAAGCGGTAGCGGGGGGGTTCGGTGAGCAGTTCTTC.

The V gene is TRBV2, the J gene TRBJ1-2; TRBD1 aligns across 7 bases. V gave up 3 bases and J gave up 8 bases; unmatched junction bases: 6. The CDR3 is 13 residues long. Germline-derived CDR1 and CDR2 are SNHLY and FYNNEI. CDR3 DNA sequence: TGTGCCAGCAGTGAGCAGGGGGTGGCGGGCTACACCTTC. Translated, it gives CASSEQGVAGYTF.

The gene calls are TRBV7-8 and TRBJ1-3; 7 nucleotides align to TRBD1. The CDR3 has 16 residues. Germline CDR1 reads SGHVS; CDR2 reads FQNEAQ. The V gene end was trimmed by 3 bases and the J gene end by 0 bases; junction bases not matched to a gene: 5. The CDR3 is CASSLDRPGSGNTIYF. The CDR3 DNA reads as TGTGCCAGCAGCTTGGACAGGCCTGGCTCTGGAAACACCATATATTTT.

The V call is TRBV7-3, the J call TRBJ2-2; D unresolved. Germline values: CDR1 SGHTA, CDR2 FQGTGA. The length of the CDR3 is 16 residues. Trimming cost V 0 bases and J 6 bases, with 14 bases left between them. CDR3 in amino acids: CASSLTGYHDAGELFF. As DNA, the CDR3 is TGTGCCAGCAGCTTAACGGGCTACCACGACGCCGGGGAGCTGTTTTTT.

V and J are TRBV7-2 and TRBJ2-7; 8 bases line up with TRBD1. V shed 3 bases and J 3 bases; nucleotides not matched to a gene: 4. This CDR3 spans 14 amino acids. In germline, CDR1 is SGHTA, CDR2 FQGNSA. CDR3 nucleotides: TGTGCCAGCAGCTTCCGACAGGGGAGCTACGAGCAGTACTTC. It yields the protein CASSFRQGSYEQYF.

The rearrangement joins TRBV18 to TRBJ2-2, with 8 bases fitting TRBD1. Germline V CDR1 and CDR2: KGHSH, LQKENI. Trimming at V came to 6 bases and at J to 1 base, leaving 4 bases not matched to a gene. This CDR3 has 15 amino acids. CDR3 coding DNA: TGTGCCAGCTCTGACAGGGGAGAGAACACCGGGGAGCTGTTTTTT. As protein: CASSDRGENTGELFF. The variable domain in full, with the rest retrieved from reference TRBV18 and TRBJ2-2, is NAGVMQNPRHLVRRRGQEARLRCSPMKGHSHVYWYRQLPEEGLKFMVYLQKENIIDESGMPKERFSAEFPKEGPSILRIQQVVRGDSAAYFCASSDRGENTGELFFGEGSRLTVL.

The V call is TRBV2, the J call TRBJ2-3; 9 positions agree with TRBD2. Germline CDR1 reads SNHLY; CDR2 reads FYNNEI. The CDR3 length is 14 residues. V shed 7 bases, J shed 6 bases, and the junction held 8 bases outside the gene matches. In DNA form, the CDR3 reads TGTGCCAGCACTCCGGCGGGAGGGCCCGATACGCAGTATTTT. It translates to CASTPAGGPDTQYF.

This sequence joins TRBV11-2 and TRBJ2-5; 9 positions match TRBD2. Germline lookup yields CDR1 SGHAT and CDR2 FQNNGV. V was clipped by 3 bases and J by 0 bases; unmatched bases: 5. The CDR3 is 16 amino acids. The CDR3 here is CASSLRSGGYQETQYF. The CDR3, as DNA: TGTGCCAGCAGCTTGAGGAGCGGGGGGTACCAAGAGACCCAGTACTTC. Together with reference TRBV11-2 and TRBJ2-5, the CDR3 gives the full variable domain: EAGVAQSPRYKIIEKRQSVAFWCNPISGHATLYWYQQILGQGPKLLIQFQNNGVVDDSQLPKDRFSAERLKGVDSTLKIQPAKLEDSAVYLCASSLRSGGYQETQYFGPGTRLLVL.

J is TRBJ2-5 and V is TRBV2, with TRBD1 as a possible D gene (5 bases). The V and J ends lost 10 bases and 3 bases respectively, with 9 bases between them. Germline V gene sequence: CDR1 SNHLY, CDR2 FYNNEI. The CDR3 length is 11 residues. This CDR3 is CATSREETQYF. The DNA of the CDR3 is TGTGCCACTTCCAGGGAAGAGACCCAGTACTTC.

This chain links TRBV7-9 with TRBJ1-1; 8 bases line up with TRBD1. V was pared by 4 bases and J by 0 bases, with 4 bases of the junction left unmatched. Germline CDR1 reads SEHNR; CDR2 reads FQNEAQ (reference sequence). The CDR3 has 15 amino acids. This CDR3 reads CASSSRTGLNTEAFF. DNA for the CDR3: TGTGCCAGCAGCTCTCGGACAGGGCTGAACACTGAAGCTTTCTTT.

This chain uses TRBV25-1 with TRBJ2-1, with D perhaps matching TRBD1 (5 bases). V was clipped by 3 bases and J by 3 bases, with 12 bases between them. The V gene's germline CDR1 is MGHDK and CDR2 SYGVNS. The CDR3 spans 15 residues. The CDR3 DNA follows: TGTGCCAGCAGTGACCTGACAGTCTTCTACAATGAGCAGTTCTTC. Encoded protein: CASSDLTVFYNEQFF.

Worth noting for this clone: Germline is not matched at one junction end, which may reflect a read error. This chain links TRBV9 with TRBJ1-2; 11 bases match TRBD1. This CDR3 spans 14 amino acids. Per germline, CDR1 SGDLS and CDR2 YYNGEE. The CDR3 nucleotides are TGTGCCAGCAGCGTGGGACAGGGGGGCTATGGCCACACCTTC. Its protein is CASSVGQGGYGHTF.

The chain recombines TRBV6-1 with TRBJ2-3; D is possibly TRBD2 (5 bases). V was trimmed by 6 bases and J by 4 bases, leaving 11 bases between them. Germline CDR1 reads MNHNS; CDR2 reads SASEGT. This CDR3 has 13 residues. The CDR3 DNA follows: TGTGCCAGCAGCATCGACGGGGCAGATACGCAGTATTTT. It specifies CASSIDGADTQYF.

This chain connects TRBV5-5 to TRBJ2-2; D possibly corresponds to TRBD1 (6 bases). V was cut by 0 bases and J by 7 bases, with 16 bases left in between. From germline, CDR1 is SGHKS and CDR2 YYEKEE (reference sequence). This CDR3 has 16 residues. The CDR3 region is CASSLEVAGAVGELFF. CDR3 nucleotide sequence: TGTGCCAGCAGCTTGGAGGTTGCAGGGGCGGTCGGGGAGCTGTTTTTT.

The chain carries TRBV28 and TRBJ1-1; D is undetermined. The CDR3 has 12 amino acids. The ends were cut back, 7 bases at V and 2 bases at J, with 8 bases in the middle. CDR1 is MDHEN, CDR2 SYDVKM, per germline. CDR3 DNA: TGTGCCAGCACCCTAGCCAACACTGAAGCTTTCTTT. It yields the protein CASTLANTEAFF.

This clone has a handful of counts. This rearrangement joins TRBV12-5 to TRBJ2-4; no firm D call. Germline lookup yields CDR1 LGHNT and CDR2 FRNRAP. There are 13 residues in the CDR3. The germline V and J ends were trimmed by 1 base and 8 bases, with 9 bases remaining between them. The CDR3, as DNA: TGTGCTAGTGGTTTGGAGTACGCGGACATTCAGTACTTC. Amino acids: CASGLEYADIQYF.

The rearrangement joins TRBV7-3 to TRBJ1-1; TRBD1 is a possible D gene (5 bases). The germline V and J ends were trimmed by 5 bases and 0 bases, with 10 bases remaining between them. This CDR3 has 14 amino acids. Germline CDR1 is SGHTA and CDR2 is FQGTGA. This CDR3 is CASSRQPMNTEAFF. The CDR3 region has the DNA TGTGCCAGCAGCCGACAGCCTATGAACACTGAAGCTTTCTTT.

The CDR3 here is CASSFGLAGTYQETQYF. CDR3 nucleotide sequence: TGTGCCAGCAGCTTCGGACTAGCGGGGACCTACCAAGAGACCCAGTACTTC. The chain joins TRBV5-4 to TRBJ2-5, with 12 bases identical to TRBD2. CDR3 length: 17 amino acids. J gave up 0 bases and V 2 bases, and 5 bases lay outside the gene matches. Germline CDR1 is SGHNT and CDR2 is YYREEE (reference sequence).